The 16 T cell receptor beta chains in this list originate from one sample, sequenced in a study of cytomegalovirus exposure and HLA in healthy donors. The PCR was carried out with 60 Vbeta primers and 13 Jbeta primers. The data were produced by immunoSEQ multiplex PCR, yet TCRdb's version contains in-frame clones alone and is incomplete. The sample has 35,000 to 45,000 clones, and its top ten clones hold approximately 10%. The specimen sequenced was PBMCs. The source of these receptors is a man aged 35-49 years in good health and CMV-seropositive.

V is TRBV4-1 and J is TRBJ1-5, with TRBD1 as a possible D gene (5 bases). CDR1 is MGHRA, CDR2 YSYEKL, per germline. V was trimmed by 4 bases and J by 6 bases, leaving 13 bases between them. The CDR3 has 14 residues. CDR3 sequence reads: CASSPGGEGQPQHF. The CDR3 nucleotides are TGCGCCAGCAGCCCCGGGGGTGAAGGTCAGCCCCAGCATTTT.

V is TRBV29-1 and J is TRBJ2-5; D gene uncertain. Germline lookup yields CDR1 SQVTM and CDR2 ANQGSEA. V lost 4 bases and J lost 1, with 7 bases in between. The CDR3 is 12 amino acids. CDR3 protein: CSVGGFQETQYF. In DNA form, the CDR3 reads TGCAGCGTTGGCGGCTTCCAAGAGACCCAGTACTTC.

The chain couples TRBV30 to TRBJ1-1, with 10 bases aligning to TRBD1. The junction had 3 bases not matched to a gene; V was cut back by 0 bases and J by 5 bases. The CDR3 has 14 amino acids. CDR1 GTSNPN and CDR2 SVGIG come from the germline V gene (reference sequence). The CDR3 bases are TGTGCCTGGAGTGTAGGGGACAGGGGAACTGAAGCTTTCTTT. Its translation: CAWSVGDRGTEAFF.

The chain carries TRBV6-1 and TRBJ1-5, with no clear D. The CDR3 runs to 15 residues. The germline V gene encodes CDR1 MNHNS and CDR2 SASEGT. Trimming stripped 0 bases from V and 4 bases from J, with 10 bases between. CDR3 sequence: CASSEALGVNQPQHF. In DNA, the CDR3 is TGTGCCAGCAGTGAAGCGCTGGGAGTTAATCAGCCCCAGCATTTT.

The chain carries TRBV30 and TRBJ2-3; 14 bases agree with TRBD2. V was pared by 0 bases and J by 5 bases, with 4 bases of the junction left unmatched. Germline CDR1 and CDR2: GTSNPN and SVGIG (reference sequence). CDR3 length: 16 residues. In nucleotides, the CDR3 is TGTGCCTGGAGTGTAGGGACTAGCGGGAGTATAGATACGCAGTATTTT. It encodes CAWSVGTSGSIDTQYF.

The chain carries TRBV18 and TRBJ2-7, with D possibly TRBD1 on 5 matching bases. Germline V gives CDR1 KGHSH, CDR2 LQKENI. Between the trimmed V and J ends, which lost 0 bases and 4 bases, there was a span of 10 bases. This CDR3 contains 14 residues. The CDR3 is CASSPPGQLYEQYF. The CDR3 DNA sequence: TGTGCCAGCTCACCACCGGGGCAACTTTACGAGCAGTACTTC.

V is TRBV15 and J is TRBJ1-4; 10 bases align to TRBD1. The CDR3 covers 16 residues. After removal of 4 bases from V and 8 bases from J, the junction contained 10 bases not matched to a gene. Looked up from germline, CDR1 is LNHNV and CDR2 is YYDKDF (reference sequence). The CDR3 here is CATSNEPGTGEEKLFF. Here the CDR3 DNA reads TGTGCCACCAGCAACGAACCCGGGACAGGGGAAGAAAAACTGTTTTTT.

This chain links TRBV5-1 with TRBJ1-3; D is unresolved. The CDR3 has 14 residues. The germline CDR1 and CDR2 sequences are SGHRS and YFSETQ. Trimming pared 4 bases from V and 0 bases from J, leaving 8 bases between. The CDR3 protein is CASSPGGSGNTIYF. The CDR3 nucleotides are TGCGCCAGCAGCCCGGGAGGCTCTGGAAACACCATATATTTT. The variable domain in full, completed from reference TRBV5-1 and TRBJ1-3, reads KAGVTQTPRYLIKTRGQQVTLSCSPISGHRSVSWYQQTPGQGLQFLFEYFSETQRNKGNFPGRFSGRQFSNSRSEMNVSTLELGDSALYLCASSPGGSGNTIYFGEGSWLTVV.

J is TRBJ2-3 and V is TRBV15; possibly TRBD2 for D (6 bases). Germline V gene lookup returns CDR1 LNHNV and CDR2 YYDKDF (reference sequence). V was clipped by 5 bases and J by 6 bases, with 18 bases between them. CDR3 length: 15 residues. The CDR3, as DNA: TGTGCCACCAGCCCTCGGGACTCACGATTGGATACGCAGTATTTT. Protein: CATSPRDSRLDTQYF. Full variable domain (rest looked up from reference TRBV15 and TRBJ2-3): DAMVIQNPRYQVTQFGKPVTLSCSQTLNHNVMYWYQQKSSQAPKLLFHYYDKDFNNEADTPDNFQSRRPNTSFCFLDIRSPGLGDTAMYLCATSPRDSRLDTQYFGPGTRLTVL.

The rearrangement joins TRBV6-1 to TRBJ2-5; no reliable D call. This CDR3 has 12 residues. V lost 11 bases, J lost 4 bases, and 14 bases lay in between. Germline lookup yields CDR1 MNHNS and CDR2 SASEGT. In nucleotides, the CDR3 is TGTGCCGGCACCCAAGCAGGAGAGACCCAGTACTTC. Protein sequence: CAGTQAGETQYF.

The chain combines TRBV6-1 with TRBJ1-3, with D tentatively TRBD1 (5 bases). Germline CDR1 MNHNS, CDR2 SASEGT. Trimming took 7 bases from V and 2 from J, leaving 12 bases between them. This CDR3 is built from 14 residues. For the CDR3, the DNA is TGTGCCAGCACCCCGGGGGATGCTGGAAACACCATATATTTT. It translates to CASTPGDAGNTIYF.

This chain links TRBV4-1 with TRBJ2-7; 14 nucleotides align to TRBD2. Germline-derived CDR1 and CDR2 are MGHRA and YSYEKL. This CDR3 contains 18 residues. Trimming cost V 3 bases and J 9 bases; bases outside gene matches: 16. The CDR3 coding sequence is TGCGCCAGCAGCCACCAACCTTTGGTGGGACTAGCGGGAGTCTGGCAGTACTTC. The encoded protein is CASSHQPLVGLAGVWQYF.

This rearrangement joins TRBV10-1 to TRBJ2-1, with TRBD1 identical over 10 bases. V lost 6 bases and J lost 6; bases outside the gene matches: 8. This CDR3 is 15 amino acids long. Germline CDR1 reads WNHNN; CDR2 reads SYGVQD (reference sequence). Here the CDR3 DNA reads TGCGCCAGCAGGGCGGGACAGGGGACCGTCAATGAGCAGTTCTTC. Its protein is CASRAGQGTVNEQFF.

In regard to this clone: Other nucleotide sequences from this sample produce the same CDR3. The chain carries TRBV30 and TRBJ2-1, with 7 bases fitting TRBD2. The germline V gene encodes CDR1 GTSNPN and CDR2 SVGIG (reference sequence). The trim removed 3 bases at V and 5 bases at J, leaving 25 bases unmatched. This CDR3 is built from 20 residues. Here the CDR3 DNA reads TGTGCCTGGAGGGTTATTCCTGAGGGAGCGGGACCCTCGAGGGACAATGAGCAGTTCTTC. It specifies CAWRVIPEGAGPSRDNEQFF.

The chain joins TRBV30 to TRBJ2-7; D is unresolved. The germline V gene has CDR1 GTSNPN and CDR2 SVGIG (reference sequence). Trimming took off 0 bases at V and 2 bases at J, with 5 bases between the two ends. This CDR3 is 12 amino acids long. CDR3 DNA: TGTGCCTGGAGTGTTAGCCCCTACGAGCAGTACTTC. Translation: CAWSVSPYEQYF.

The chain links TRBV18 to TRBJ2-7, with 8 bases aligning to TRBD1. Germline trimming cut 2 bases from V and 2 bases from J; bases unmatched to any gene: 5. From germline, CDR1 is KGHSH and CDR2 LQKENI. CDR3 length: 15 amino acids. The CDR3 DNA follows: TGTGCCAGCTCACCAGGGACAGGAGGCCCCTACGAGCAGTACTTC. Its translation: CASSPGTGGPYEQYF.